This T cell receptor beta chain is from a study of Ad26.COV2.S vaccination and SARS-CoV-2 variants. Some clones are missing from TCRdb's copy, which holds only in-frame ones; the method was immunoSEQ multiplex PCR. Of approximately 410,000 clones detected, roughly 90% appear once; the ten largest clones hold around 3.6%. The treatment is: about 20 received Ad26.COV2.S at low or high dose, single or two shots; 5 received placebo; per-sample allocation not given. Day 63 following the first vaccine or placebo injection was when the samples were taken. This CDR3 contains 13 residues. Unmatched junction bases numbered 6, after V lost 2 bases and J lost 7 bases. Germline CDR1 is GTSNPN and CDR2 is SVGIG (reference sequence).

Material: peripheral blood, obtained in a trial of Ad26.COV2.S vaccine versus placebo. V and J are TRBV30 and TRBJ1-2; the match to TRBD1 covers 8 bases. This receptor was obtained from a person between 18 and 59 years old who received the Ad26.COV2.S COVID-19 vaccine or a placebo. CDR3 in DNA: TGTGCCTGGAGTTTCCAGGGGGCGCCTGGCTACACCTTC. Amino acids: CAWSFQGAPGYTF.